The next 21 T cell receptor beta chains were all read from a single sample in a study of identical twins. TCRdb re-called the 5' RACE reads with MiXCR, one entry per CDR3 protein. Of approximately 620,000 distinct CDR3 sequences in the sample, roughly 8% are singletons; the top ten hold around 0.98%. These sequences were also reported in another study, on yellow fever vaccine responses in identical twins.

The sample was PBMCs. These receptors were collected from a woman under 30 in good health.

This clonotype appeared many times. The chain recombines TRBV9 with TRBJ2-3; 8 bases align to TRBD2. There are 15 residues in the CDR3. J gave up 1 base and V 0 bases, and 1 base lay outside the gene matches. The germline gives CDR1 SGDLS, CDR2 YYNGEE. CDR3 sequence reads: CASSVVAGRTDTQYF. The DNA for the CDR3 is TGTGCCAGCAGCGTAGTAGCGGGACGCACAGATACGCAGTATTTT.

This clonotype turned up a few times. A read error is possible here, since a much larger clone lies one base away. J is TRBJ2-7 and V is TRBV7-9; D possibly corresponds to TRBD2 (5 bases). V lost 5 bases and J 6 bases, leaving 8 bases between the germline ends. This CDR3 has 11 residues. Germline CDR1 is SEHNR and CDR2 is FQNEAQ (reference sequence). CDR3 in amino acids: CASSPAGEQYF. The CDR3, as DNA: TGTGCCAGCAGCCCTGCGGGCGAGCAGTACTTC.

This clonotype has a count of ten or more. The chain combines TRBV5-1 with TRBJ1-1, with a possible D match to TRBD1 (5 bases). This CDR3 is built from 13 residues. V dropped 2 bases and J dropped 1 base, with 6 bases sitting between them. The germline CDR1 and CDR2 sequences are SGHRS and YFSETQ. CDR3 in amino acids: CASSFDRNTEAFF. The CDR3 DNA reads as TGCGCCAGCAGCTTTGACAGGAACACTGAAGCTTTCTTT.

In this sample, this clonotype turned up many times. The chain employs TRBV5-1 and TRBJ2-2; D may correspond to TRBD1 or TRBD2 (6 bases each). The germline CDR1 and CDR2 sequences are SGHRS and YFSETQ. The CDR3 spans 16 residues. The V end was cut by 1 base, the J end by 2 bases, with 12 bases between. CDR3 protein: CASSLLPGANTGELFF. In DNA form, the CDR3 reads TGCGCCAGCAGCTTGCTTCCGGGGGCTAACACCGGGGAGCTGTTTTTT.

This clonotype has ten or more counts. V usage is TRBV12-3 or TRBV12-4 and J usage is TRBJ2-1; no definite D call. V was cut by 4 bases and J by 1 base, with 17 bases left in between. The CDR3 loop spans 17 amino acids. The CDR3 region has the DNA TGTGCCAGCAGTTCATTCGACACCTTCGGATCCTACAATGAGCAGTTCTTC. It specifies CASSSFDTFGSYNEQFF.

Only a few counts were recorded for this clonotype. J is TRBJ2-1 and V is TRBV20-1; 7 bases match TRBD2. V shed 6 bases, J shed 2 bases, and the junction held 7 bases outside the gene matches. CDR1 is DFQATT and CDR2 is SNEGSKA in the germline V gene (reference sequence). The CDR3 extends over 14 amino acids. Here the CDR3 DNA reads TGCAGTGCAACCATAGCGGGCCCCTACAATGAGCAGTTCTTC. It is translated as CSATIAGPYNEQFF.

This chain uses TRBV6-1 with TRBJ2-7; D gene ambiguous. The germline CDR1 and CDR2 sequences are MNHNS and SASEGT. There are 14 residues in the CDR3. V was shortened by 4 bases and J by 1 base, with 11 bases between the two germline ends. The CDR3 reads CASSASAASYEQYF. DNA for the CDR3: TGTGCCAGCAGTGCATCGGCTGCATCCTACGAGCAGTACTTC.

The CDR3 DNA sequence: TGTGCCAGCTGCTATGAGGCCGTACGGAAGAACACCGGGGAGCTGTTTTTT. Its translation: CASCYEAVRKNTGELFF. The chain recombines TRBV12-3 or TRBV12-4 with TRBJ2-2, with unresolved D. The CDR3 sequence is 17 residues long. V was shortened by 8 bases and J by 1 base, with 20 bases between the two germline ends.

The rearrangement joins TRBV29-1 to TRBJ1-1; D ambiguous. The CDR3 is made up of 13 amino acids. V dropped 4 bases and J dropped 0 bases, with 9 bases sitting between them. Germline V gene sequence: CDR1 SQVTM, CDR2 ANQGSEA. Here the CDR3 DNA reads TGCAGCGTTGCCGGGCTGATGAACACTGAAGCTTTCTTT. It is translated as CSVAGLMNTEAFF.

Ten or more counts support this clonotype. CDR3 sequence: CASSSLGGYNEQFF. The CDR3 bases are TGTGCCAGCAGCTCACTAGGGGGGTACAATGAGCAGTTCTTC. The chain has TRBV7-8 and TRBJ2-1, with D perhaps TRBD1 or TRBD2 (6 bases each). The CDR3 is made up of 14 amino acids. V lost 4 bases, J lost 4 bases, and 11 bases lay in between. The germline V gene has CDR1 SGHVS and CDR2 FQNEAQ.

The chain combines TRBV27 with TRBJ2-5; D tentatively fits TRBD1 or TRBD2 (5 bases each). V was cut by 11 bases and J by 5 bases, with 12 bases left in between. Per germline, CDR1 MNHEY and CDR2 SMNVEV (reference sequence). The CDR3 is 11 residues long. The CDR3, as DNA: TGTGCCGCTGGGGGATGGGAGACCCAGTACTTC. Its protein product is CAAGGWETQYF.

This clonotype was recorded at least ten times. In DNA, the CDR3 is TGCAGCGCCGGGCGGGGACTAACCTACGAGCAGTACTTC. Protein sequence: CSAGRGLTYEQYF. V and J are TRBV29-1 and TRBJ2-7; TRBD2 matches at 7 bases. The CDR3 is 13 residues long. Germline CDR1 reads SQVTM; CDR2 reads ANQGSEA. V lost 7 bases, J lost 2 bases, and 8 bases stayed unmatched.

This clonotype occurred a few times. The chain links TRBV7-3 to TRBJ2-1; 9 bases match TRBD2. Germline CDR1 is SGHTA and CDR2 is FQGTGA. V dropped 4 bases and J dropped 5; count of bases not matched to a gene: 18. This CDR3 comprises 19 residues. The chain's CDR3 is CASSSPVDWRGGTNNEQFF. The CDR3 bases are TGTGCCAGCAGCTCCCCTGTCGACTGGCGGGGGGGGACCAACAATGAGCAGTTCTTC.

This clonotype has at least ten counts. J is TRBJ2-3 and V is TRBV14, with 8 bases identical to TRBD2. Trimming removed 0 bases from V and 3 bases from J; junction bases left unmatched: 8. From germline, CDR1 is SGHDN and CDR2 FVKESK. The CDR3 extends over 17 amino acids. CDR3 in amino acids: CASSQDRGGLRTDTQYF. The CDR3 coding sequence is TGTGCCAGCAGCCAAGATCGGGGGGGCCTTCGGACAGATACGCAGTATTTT. Filled out from reference TRBV14 and TRBJ2-3, the complete variable domain reads EAGVTQFPSHSVIEKGQTVTLRCDPISGHDNLYWYRRVMGKEIKFLLHFVKESKQDESGMPNNRFLAERTGGTYSTLKVQPAELEDSGVYFCASSQDRGGLRTDTQYFGPGTRLTVL.

The rearrangement joins TRBV4-3 to TRBJ2-7; D unresolved. The V end lost 0 bases, the J end lost 0 bases, and 9 bases lay between the germline ends. The CDR3 contains 15 residues. CDR1 is LGHNA, CDR2 YSLEER, per germline. CDR3 protein: CASSQDRVGSYEQYF. The DNA of the CDR3 is TGCGCCAGCAGCCAAGATCGCGTCGGCTCCTACGAGCAGTACTTC.

The chain carries TRBV5-5 and TRBJ2-7, with 8 bases lining up with TRBD1. The CDR3 runs to 14 residues. Germline loops: CDR1 SGHKS, CDR2 YYEKEE (reference sequence). V lost 0 bases, J lost 7 bases, and 6 bases stayed unmatched. Written as DNA, the CDR3 is TGTGCCAGCAGCTTGGGGACAGGGTCGGGGGAGCAGTACTTC. Its translation is CASSLGTGSGEQYF.

The chain recombines TRBV18 with TRBJ1-5, with D uncertain. This CDR3 is 13 amino acids long. Germline CDR1 reads KGHSH; CDR2 reads LQKENI. V lost 2 bases and J lost 5, with 7 bases in between. CDR3 sequence: CASSPGEDQPQHF. The CDR3 nucleotides read TGTGCCAGCTCACCAGGGGAAGATCAGCCCCAGCATTTT.

This clonotype was observed a handful of times. The rearrangement joins TRBV20-1 to TRBJ1-3; no reliable D call. V was cut by 2 bases and J by 2 bases, with 13 bases left in between. The length of the CDR3 is 15 residues. Per the germline V gene, CDR1 is DFQATT and CDR2 is SNEGSKA (reference sequence). The CDR3 reads CSARRALGPGNTIYF. The CDR3 bases are TGCAGTGCTAGACGGGCCCTGGGCCCTGGAAACACCATATATTTT.

This clonotype has just a few counts. The CDR3, as DNA: TGTGCCAGCAGCCAAGAAGAACGGCAGGGGCTCTACGAGCAGTACTTC. Protein product: CASSQEERQGLYEQYF. The chain uses TRBV3-1 and TRBJ2-7, with a possible D match to TRBD1 (6 bases). V was cut by 0 bases and J by 3 bases, with 15 bases left in between. The germline gives CDR1 LGHDT, CDR2 YNNKEL (reference sequence). The CDR3 covers 16 residues.

This clonotype has more than one count but fewer than ten. V is TRBV6-2 or TRBV6-3 and J is TRBJ2-1; D is unresolved. Germline V gene lookup returns CDR1 MNHEY and CDR2 SVGEGT. The V and J ends lost 2 bases and 7 bases respectively, with 24 bases between them. This CDR3 comprises 18 residues. As DNA, the CDR3 is TGTGCCAGCAGTTACCTGGGAAAGAATATGGGTGTCGCAAATGAGCAGTTCTTC. Its protein product is CASSYLGKNMGVANEQFF.

This clonotype was seen ten or more times. The chain joins TRBV4-3 to TRBJ2-7; TRBD1 might be the D (5 bases). The CDR3 totals 13 residues. V gave up 2 bases and J gave up 5 bases, with 10 bases separating them. Looked up from germline, CDR1 is LGHNA and CDR2 is YSLEER. The CDR3: CASSQLRAHEQYF. CDR3 DNA: TGCGCCAGCAGCCAACTCAGGGCCCACGAGCAGTACTTC.